This T cell receptor beta chain comes out of a study of cytomegalovirus exposure and HLA in healthy donors. Overall study results and limits: V segments that were indistinguishable, TRBV6-2 and TRBV6-3 among them, were omitted from analysis. Reportedly, cytomegalovirus status was diagnosed with high sensitivity and specificity.

This clone has a handful of counts. Its antigen is currently unknown. At one boundary the junction diverges from the germline segment, which might be a read error. With 60 Vbeta and 13 Jbeta primers, the PCR was carried out. Profiling relied on immunoSEQ multiplex PCR, and the TCRdb table lists in-frame clones only, not all of them. In the table there are about 160,000 clones, 75% to 80% of which are singletons. CDR1 and CDR2 (germline): SSHAT, FNYEAQ (reference sequence). This CDR3 contains 13 residues. Sequencing input: PBMCs. The TCR comes from a woman between 45 and 65 years old in good health and CMV-seropositive. V and J are TRBV7-7 and TRBJ2-7, with TRBD1 as a possible D gene (6 bases). The CDR3 sequence: CASSRDTWSPQYF. The CDR3 bases are TGTGCTAGCAGCCGGGACACCTGGAGCCCGCAGTACTTC.